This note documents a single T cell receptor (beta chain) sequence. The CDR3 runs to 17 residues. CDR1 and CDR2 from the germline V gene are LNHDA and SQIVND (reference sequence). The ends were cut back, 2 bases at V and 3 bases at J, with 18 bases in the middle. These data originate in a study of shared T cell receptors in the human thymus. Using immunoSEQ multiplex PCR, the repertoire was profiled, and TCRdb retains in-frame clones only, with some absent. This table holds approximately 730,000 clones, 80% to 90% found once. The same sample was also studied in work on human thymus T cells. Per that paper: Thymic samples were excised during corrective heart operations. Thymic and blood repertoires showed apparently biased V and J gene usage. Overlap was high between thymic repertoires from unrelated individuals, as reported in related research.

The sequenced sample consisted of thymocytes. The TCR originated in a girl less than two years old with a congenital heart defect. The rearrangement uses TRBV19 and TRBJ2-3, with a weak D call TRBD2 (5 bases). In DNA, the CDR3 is TGTGCCAGTAGTATACGTTCTATGAGGGAATCGACAGATACGCAGTATTTT. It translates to CASSIRSMRESTDTQYF.